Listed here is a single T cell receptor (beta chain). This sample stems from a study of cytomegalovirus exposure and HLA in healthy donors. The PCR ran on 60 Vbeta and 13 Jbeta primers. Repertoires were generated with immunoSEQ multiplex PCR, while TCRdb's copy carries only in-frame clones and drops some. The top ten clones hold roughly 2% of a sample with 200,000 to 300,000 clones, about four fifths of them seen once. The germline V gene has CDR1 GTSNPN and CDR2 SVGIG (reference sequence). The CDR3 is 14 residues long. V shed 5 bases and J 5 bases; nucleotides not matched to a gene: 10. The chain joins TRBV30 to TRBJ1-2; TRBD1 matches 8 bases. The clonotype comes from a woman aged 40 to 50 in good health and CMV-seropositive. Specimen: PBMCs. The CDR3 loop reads CAWARDRGGYGYTF. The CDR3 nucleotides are TGTGCCTGGGCCCGAGACAGGGGTGGGTATGGCTACACCTTC.